This is a list of T cell receptor beta chains from one sample in a study of blood T cells in healthy people across ages. TCRdb re-derived calls from the 5' RACE reads in MiXCR, one entry per CDR3 protein. The sample comprises over 950,000 distinct CDR3 sequences, under 40% of which are singletons, and roughly 14% rests with the top ten. What was sequenced was blood. These receptors originate from a young man in good health. Both conserved end residues are part of each CDR3. D genes are given only for firm matches. Expanded clones are given a class, and other clones once, few, many or no size at all.

J gene,D gene,V gene,clone size,CDR3 protein,CDR3 DNA
TRBJ1-6,-,TRBV9,-,CASSVQGLDSPLHF,TGTGCCAGCAGCGTACAGGGTCTCGATTCACCCCTCCACTTT
TRBJ2-3,TRBD1,TRBV7-9,few,CASSLGGQGAGDTQYF,TGTGCCAGCAGCTTAGGGGGACAGGGGGCCGGAGATACGCAGTATTTT
TRBJ2-7,TRBD1,TRBV19,-,CASSMGLRDRDVGYEQYF,TGTGCCAGTAGTATGGGATTGAGGGACAGGGACGTCGGATACGAGCAGTACTTC
TRBJ2-3,-,TRBV5-6,-,CASSLSGTSTDTRYF,TGTGCCAGCAGCTTGTCAGGAACTAGCACAGATACGCGGTATTTT
TRBJ1-2,-,TRBV29-1,-,CSVELGHGRGYTF,TGCAGCGTTGAACTCGGACACGGTAGGGGCTACACCTTC
TRBJ2-6,-,TRBV6-1,few,CASSAESSSGANVLTF,TGTGCCAGCAGTGCAGAGTCCAGCTCTGGGGCCAACGTCCTGACTTTC
TRBJ2-5,-,TRBV10-3,-,CAISEIGQQETQYF,TGTGCCATCAGTGAGATAGGACAGCAAGAGACCCAGTACTTC
TRBJ1-2,-,TRBV2,-,CASEGGSNYSYTF,TGTGCCAGTGAGGGGGGCAGTAACTATAGCTACACCTTC
TRBJ2-7,-,TRBV20-1,few,CSARWQGGNEQYF,TGCAGTGCTAGATGGCAGGGAGGCAACGAGCAGTACTTC
TRBJ2-1,TRBD1,TRBV2,-,CASTHPGTVNNEQFF,TGTGCCAGCACTCACCCCGGGACAGTAAACAATGAGCAGTTCTTC
TRBJ1-5,TRBD1,TRBV28,-,CASRQGRSNQPQHF,TGTGCCAGCAGACAGGGGCGGAGCAATCAGCCCCAGCATTTT
TRBJ1-1,-,TRBV7-2,-,CASSLAARGANTEAFF,TGTGCCAGCAGCTTAGCAGCTCGGGGGGCTAACACTGAAGCTTTCTTT
TRBJ1-1,-,TRBV29-1,-,CSVERGRRAEAFF,TGCAGCGTTGAAAGGGGACGAAGGGCTGAAGCTTTCTTT
TRBJ1-4,TRBD1,TRBV7-9,-,CASSPPGTGDEKLFF,TGTGCCAGCAGCCCCCCGGGGACAGGGGATGAAAAACTGTTTTTT
TRBJ2-3,TRBD2,TRBV7-3,many,CASSPPGLASSNTDTQYF,TGTGCCAGCAGCCCTCCCGGACTAGCGTCTTCCAACACAGATACGCAGTATTTT
TRBJ2-5,TRBD2,TRBV10-3,-,CAISESVAGVTQYF,TGTGCCATCAGTGAGTCTGTGGCGGGAGTGACCCAGTACTTC
TRBJ1-1,-,TRBV27,few,CASSFIGRNTEAFF,TGTGCCAGCAGTTTCATCGGGAGGAACACTGAAGCTTTCTTT
TRBJ1-1,-,TRBV4-1,-,CASSHKGNTEAFF,TGCGCCAGCAGCCATAAGGGTAACACTGAAGCTTTCTTT
TRBJ1-1,-,TRBV20-1,-,CSARDPSNTEAFF,TGCAGTGCTAGAGATCCCTCGAACACTGAAGCTTTCTTT
TRBJ1-5,-,TRBV12-3/TRBV12-4,few,CASRRGGSSNQPQHF,TGTGCCAGCAGACGGGGGGGTTCTAGCAATCAGCCCCAGCATTTT
TRBJ2-4,TRBD1,TRBV5-1,once,CASSPRDRMDIQYF,TGCGCCAGCAGCCCGCGGGACAGGATGGACATTCAGTACTTC
TRBJ1-5,TRBD1,TRBV5-5,-,CASSTGQGDRYPQHF,TGTGCCAGCAGCACGGGACAGGGCGACAGGTATCCCCAGCATTTT
TRBJ2-3,-,TRBV28,-,CASSLRVGRGLDTQYF,TGTGCCAGCAGCCTTAGGGTCGGGAGAGGGTTGGATACGCAGTATTTT
TRBJ2-7,-,TRBV3-1,-,CASSQGTGTEAYEQYF,TGTGCCAGCAGCCAAGGTACCGGGACCGAAGCCTACGAGCAGTACTTC
TRBJ1-5,-,TRBV6-5,few,CASSYRSHQPQHF,TGTGCCAGCAGTTACAGGTCCCATCAGCCCCAGCATTTT
TRBJ1-5,-,TRBV6-6,-,CASRGYNQPQHF,TGTGCCAGCAGGGGATACAATCAGCCCCAGCATTTT
TRBJ1-2,TRBD1,TRBV29-1,few,CSVEDEGQGRPLYTF,TGCAGCGTTGAAGATGAGGGACAGGGAAGACCACTCTACACCTTC
TRBJ2-4,-,TRBV11-2,-,CASSSLTGRFPNIQYF,TGTGCCAGCAGCTCATTGACAGGGAGGTTTCCGAACATTCAGTACTTC
TRBJ2-1,-,TRBV7-2,-,CASSLGDRIPGNEQFF,TGTGCCAGCAGCTTAGGCGACAGGATCCCAGGGAATGAGCAGTTCTTC
TRBJ1-1,-,TRBV5-1,-,CASSSFPGGETEAFF,TGCGCCAGCAGCTCCTTCCCGGGGGGCGAGACTGAAGCTTTCTTT
TRBJ2-3,-,TRBV6-2/TRBV6-3,few,CASSSRPAARTDTQYF,TGTGCCAGCAGTTCGAGGCCAGCGGCCCGCACAGATACGCAGTATTTT
TRBJ1-5,-,TRBV6-5,many,CASSYSPNQPQHF,TGTGCCAGCAGTTACTCCCCGAATCAGCCCCAGCATTTT
TRBJ1-2,-,TRBV20-1,-,CSAERTLYGYTF,TGCAGTGCCGAGCGGACTCTTTATGGCTACACCTTC
TRBJ2-3,-,TRBV29-1,-,CSRTLPSADTQYF,TGCAGCCGGACACTCCCCTCGGCAGATACGCAGTATTTT
TRBJ1-1,-,TRBV19,-,CPSSPSVGNTEAFF,TGTCCCAGTAGCCCTTCGGTGGGTAACACTGAAGCTTTCTTT
TRBJ2-5,TRBD1,TRBV20-1,-,CSARAGQGAKEQYF,TGCAGTGCTAGGGCGGGACAGGGGGCGAAGGAGCAGTACTTC
TRBJ1-5,TRBD1,TRBV10-3,few,CAIGDGQGDQPQHF,TGTGCCATCGGTGACGGACAGGGCGATCAGCCCCAGCATTTT
TRBJ1-2,-,TRBV20-1,few,CSARTGFGVGYTF,TGCAGTGCTAGGACAGGTTTTGGTGTTGGCTACACCTTC
TRBJ2-3,TRBD1,TRBV24-1,-,CATSGGQGRTDTQYF,TGTGCCACCAGTGGGGGACAGGGGCGCACAGATACGCAGTATTTT
TRBJ2-7,TRBD1,TRBV6-5,few,CASSYVRTGRINEQYF,TGTGCCAGCAGTTACGTTAGGACAGGGAGGATTAACGAGCAGTACTTC